The 22 T cell receptor beta chains below were found in one sample sequenced in a study of identifying expanded T cells in peripheral blood. This table comes from immunoSEQ multiplex PCR, and its TCRdb copy is limited to in-frame clones, with some not included. This table holds approximately 91,000 clones, 88% found once. The sample taken for sequencing was blood. Receptors originate from a person aged 18 to 75 in good health.

V gene TRBV6-5 combines with J gene TRBJ1-1, with a weak D call TRBD1 (5 bases). V lost 2 bases and J 1 base, leaving 5 bases between the germline ends. Germline V gene data show CDR1 as MNHEY and CDR2 as SVGAGI. This CDR3 comprises 13 residues. CDR3 in amino acids: CASSYRGNTEAFF. CDR3 sequence (DNA): TGTGCCAGCAGTTACAGGGGGAACACTGAAGCTTTCTTT.

The chain links TRBV27 to TRBJ2-1, with D possibly called TRBD1 or TRBD2 (5 bases each). CDR3 length equals 14 residues. CDR1 is MNHEY and CDR2 is SMNVEV in the germline V gene (reference sequence). V was pared by 5 bases and J by 6 bases, with 14 bases between. The CDR3 DNA sequence: TGTGCCAGCAGTACGGGACCGCTTTCCAATGAGCAGTTCTTC. Amino acid sequence: CASSTGPLSNEQFF.

V usage is TRBV18 and J usage is TRBJ2-5, with a tentative D call TRBD1 (5 bases). This CDR3 has 14 amino acids. The V and J ends lost 0 bases and 3 bases respectively, with 8 bases between them. Germline loops: CDR1 KGHSH, CDR2 LQKENI. CDR3 bases: TGTGCCAGCTCACCACCTGCCAGGGAAGAGACCCAGTACTTC. As protein: CASSPPAREETQYF.

J is TRBJ2-1 and V is TRBV7-9, with 7 positions matching TRBD2. The CDR3 extends over 16 amino acids. Germline lookup yields CDR1 SEHNR and CDR2 FQNEAQ (reference sequence). The V segment lost 4 bases and the J segment 3 bases; nucleotides outside the gene matches: 9. This CDR3 is CASSSRLSGLYNEQFF. The CDR3 DNA reads as TGTGCCAGCAGCTCCAGGCTTAGCGGGCTCTACAATGAGCAGTTCTTC. Using reference TRBV7-9 and TRBJ2-1 for the parts outside the CDR3, the full variable domain is DTGVSQNPRHKITKRGQNVTFRCDPISEHNRLYWYRQTLGQGPEFLTYFQNEAQLEKSRLLSDRFSAERPKGSFSTLEIQRTEQGDSAMYLCASSSRLSGLYNEQFFGPGTRLTVL.

V and J are TRBV5-4 and TRBJ2-1; tentatively, D is TRBD2 (6 bases). CDR1 and CDR2 from the germline V gene are SGHNT and YYREEE (reference sequence). The CDR3 totals 16 residues. Trimming stripped 4 bases from V and 2 bases from J, with 16 bases between. The CDR3 DNA follows: TGTGCCAGCAGCAGAAGGGACTCGGGTCCCTACAATGAGCAGTTCTTC. This sequence encodes CASSRRDSGPYNEQFF.

This clone has just one count. V is TRBV4-1 and J is TRBJ1-2, with D possibly matching TRBD1 (5 bases). This CDR3 is built from 15 residues. Germline CDR1 MGHRA, CDR2 YSYEKL. Trimming stripped 1 base from V and 7 bases from J, with 16 bases between. CDR3 loop: CASSQAGTTSSGYTF. The CDR3 DNA sequence: TGCGCCAGCAGCCAAGCCGGGACTACTAGTTCTGGCTACACCTTC.

This clone was found once. The rearrangement links TRBV18 to TRBJ2-7, with 8 positions matching TRBD1. CDR1 and CDR2 from the germline V gene are KGHSH and LQKENI. This CDR3 contains 15 residues. V was pared by 4 bases and J by 1 base, with 6 bases of the junction left unmatched. The CDR3: CASSRGQGPSYEQYF. The CDR3, as DNA: TGTGCCAGCTCACGAGGACAGGGCCCGTCCTACGAGCAGTACTTC.

The chain joins TRBV5-4 to TRBJ2-3, with D perhaps TRBD1 (5 bases). Per the germline V gene, CDR1 is SGHNT and CDR2 is YYREEE (reference sequence). The CDR3 runs to 12 residues. V was clipped by 4 bases and J by 5 bases, with 8 bases between them. CDR3 sequence reads: CASSVQVDTQYF. DNA for the CDR3: TGTGCCAGCAGCGTACAGGTAGATACGCAGTATTTT.

V gene TRBV7-9 combines with J gene TRBJ1-5; the D gene is possibly TRBD1 (6 bases). Germline CDR1 SEHNR, CDR2 FQNEAQ (reference sequence). The CDR3 contains 13 residues. Trimming took off 1 base at V and 9 bases at J, with 10 bases between the two ends. The CDR3 sequence is CASSLDQGRPQHF. The CDR3 region has the DNA TGTGCCAGCAGCTTAGATCAGGGGAGGCCCCAGCATTTT. Using reference TRBV7-9 and TRBJ1-5 for the parts outside the CDR3, the full variable domain is DTGVSQNPRHKITKRGQNVTFRCDPISEHNRLYWYRQTLGQGPEFLTYFQNEAQLEKSRLLSDRFSAERPKGSFSTLEIQRTEQGDSAMYLCASSLDQGRPQHFGDGTRLSIL.

This sequence joins TRBV6-5 and TRBJ2-3; 10 bases line up with TRBD2. This CDR3 has 16 amino acids. Trimming removed 2 bases from V and 1 base from J; junction bases left unmatched: 3. The germline V gene has CDR1 MNHEY and CDR2 SVGAGI. The CDR3 spells CASSYHSGGRTDTQYF. CDR3 DNA: TGTGCCAGCAGTTACCATAGCGGGGGGCGCACAGATACGCAGTATTTT.

The chain combines TRBV2 with TRBJ1-2; D uncertain. The V gene lost 3 bases and the J gene lost 3 bases, with 5 bases spanning the gap. The CDR3 consists of 12 residues. Germline V gene sequence: CDR1 SNHLY, CDR2 FYNNEI. In nucleotides, the CDR3 is TGTGCCAGCAGTGACGTTGACTATGGCTACACCTTC. Encoded protein: CASSDVDYGYTF.

The chain employs TRBV6-5 and TRBJ2-3, with D perhaps matching TRBD2 (6 bases). Per germline, CDR1 MNHEY and CDR2 SVGAGI. V shed 3 bases and J shed 6 bases, with 16 bases lying between them. This CDR3 contains 15 residues. The CDR3 protein is CASSYSVSGGDTQYF. CDR3 coding DNA: TGTGCCAGCAGTTATTCCGTGTCTGGGGGGGATACGCAGTATTTT.

This clone showed up just a few times. This chain links TRBV30 with TRBJ2-7; D may be TRBD2 (5 bases). The germline V and J ends were trimmed by 4 bases and 2 bases, with 6 bases remaining between them. The CDR3 extends over 11 amino acids. From germline, CDR1 is GTSNPN and CDR2 SVGIG (reference sequence). CDR3 DNA: TGTGCCTGGAAAGCGGCCTACGAGCAGTACTTC. The encoded protein is CAWKAAYEQYF. The full variable domain, rest sourced from reference TRBV30 and TRBJ2-7, is SQTIHQWPATLVQPVGSPLSLECTVEGTSNPNLYWYRQAAGRGLQLLFYSVGIGQISSEVPQNLSASRPQDRQFILSSKKLLLSDSGFYLCAWKAAYEQYFGPGTRLTVT.

The chain uses TRBV6-4 and TRBJ2-2; D tentatively fits TRBD1 or TRBD2 (5 bases each). This CDR3 has 15 amino acids. The germline CDR1 and CDR2 sequences are MRHNA and SNTAGT. V was cut by 3 bases and J by 0 bases, with 8 bases left in between. CDR3 DNA: TGTGCCAGCAGTGAAGCGGACACGAACACCGGGGAGCTGTTTTTT. Protein sequence: CASSEADTNTGELFF.

The genes are TRBV19 and TRBJ2-3, with D possibly TRBD2 on 6 matching bases. Trimming pared 5 bases from V and 6 bases from J, leaving 15 bases between. The CDR3 extends over 14 amino acids. The germline V gene encodes CDR1 LNHDA and CDR2 SQIVND (reference sequence). Here the CDR3 DNA reads TGTGCCAGTAGTCCCACCCCCCGGGGGGATACGCAGTATTTT. Translation gives CASSPTPRGDTQYF.

This chain joins TRBV9 and TRBJ1-2; possibly TRBD1 for D (6 bases). This CDR3 spans 15 amino acids. CDR1 SGDLS and CDR2 YYNGEE come from the germline V gene. Trimming removed 0 bases from V and 4 bases from J, with 13 bases in between. CDR3 sequence: CASSVDGGGSYGYTF. The DNA of the CDR3 is TGTGCCAGCAGCGTAGATGGGGGCGGCTCCTATGGCTACACCTTC.

The J gene is TRBJ2-4, the V gene TRBV30; TRBD1 is a possible D gene (5 bases). V was pared by 5 bases and J by 0 bases, with 11 bases between. This CDR3 is built from 14 residues. Germline CDR1 and CDR2: GTSNPN and SVGIG (reference sequence). CDR3 in amino acids: CAWQTEIAKNIQYF. The CDR3 coding sequence is TGTGCCTGGCAGACAGAAATAGCCAAAAACATTCAGTACTTC. Combining the CDR3 with reference TRBV30 and TRBJ2-4 gives the whole variable domain SQTIHQWPATLVQPVGSPLSLECTVEGTSNPNLYWYRQAAGRGLQLLFYSVGIGQISSEVPQNLSASRPQDRQFILSSKKLLLSDSGFYLCAWQTEIAKNIQYFGAGTRLSVL.

This clone turned up a few times. The chain combines TRBV6-4 with TRBJ2-2; the match to TRBD1 covers 9 bases. V shed 3 bases, J shed 3 bases, and the junction held 2 bases outside the gene matches. The CDR3 extends over 15 amino acids. Per the germline V gene, CDR1 is MRHNA and CDR2 is SNTAGT. The CDR3 loop reads CASSETGGYTGELFF. The CDR3, as DNA: TGTGCCAGCAGTGAGACAGGGGGTTACACCGGGGAGCTGTTTTTT.

The chain carries TRBV7-9 and TRBJ2-7; possible D gene TRBD1, 6 bases. Per germline, CDR1 SEHNR and CDR2 FQNEAQ (reference sequence). This CDR3 has 14 amino acids. V was clipped by 4 bases and J by 6 bases, with 16 bases between them. CDR3 in amino acids: CASSSSGQHGEQYF. CDR3 bases: TGTGCCAGCAGCTCCTCCGGACAGCACGGCGAGCAGTACTTC.

The chain recombines TRBV27 with TRBJ1-5; 8 bases line up with TRBD1. Germline CDR1 reads MNHEY; CDR2 reads SMNVEV (reference sequence). This CDR3 is 15 amino acids long. J lost 1 base, V lost 5 bases, and 4 bases had no gene match. CDR3 DNA: TGTGCCAGCAGTCCTTACAGGGGGAGCAATCAGCCCCAGCATTTT. Encoded protein: CASSPYRGSNQPQHF.

J is TRBJ1-1 and V is TRBV4-3, with unresolved D. Germline assignment: CDR1 LGHNA and CDR2 YSLEER. CDR3 length: 14 amino acids. The germline V and J ends were trimmed by 5 bases and 3 bases, with 13 bases remaining between them. The CDR3 region has the DNA TGCGCCAGCAGCGATACAGCGTTGGACACTGAAGCTTTCTTT. It is translated as CASSDTALDTEAFF.

The chain is built from TRBV28 and TRBJ1-1, with 7 nucleotides matching TRBD1. CDR3 length: 14 amino acids. In germline, CDR1 is MDHEN, CDR2 SYDVKM. The ends lost 6 bases at V and 0 bases at J; junction bases unmatched: 4. The CDR3 nucleotides are TGTGCCAGCAGCTCAGGACAGGTGAACACTGAAGCTTTCTTT. It codes for CASSSGQVNTEAFF.